This entry lists 28 T cell receptor beta chains sequenced from one sample in a study of blood T cell repertoires in COVID-19. This table comes from immunoSEQ multiplex PCR, and its TCRdb copy is limited to in-frame clones, with some not included. Of hundreds of thousands of clones in the sample, around 88% were seen once. The source material was peripheral blood. The receptors were gathered from a man older than 75 with acute or convalescent COVID-19.

The V gene is TRBV7-8, the J gene TRBJ1-5; D is unresolved. CDR3 length: 14 amino acids. V was pared by 1 base and J by 0 bases, with 4 bases between. Per the germline V gene, CDR1 is SGHVS and CDR2 is FQNEAQ. The CDR3 DNA reads TGTGCCAGCAGCTTAGACAGTAGCAATCAGCCCCAGCATTTT. Protein product: CASSLDSSNQPQHF.

J is TRBJ2-2 and V is TRBV19, with TRBD1 identical over 8 bases. Germline CDR1 and CDR2: LNHDA and SQIVND (reference sequence). J gave up 4 bases and V 7 bases, and 8 bases lay outside the gene matches. The CDR3 length is 15 residues. The CDR3: CASTNQGASTGELFF. The CDR3 nucleotides read TGTGCCAGTACTAACCAGGGGGCGAGCACCGGGGAGCTGTTTTTT.

V gene TRBV6-5 combines with J gene TRBJ1-6; TRBD1 might be the D (5 bases). With 7 bases removed from V and 6 bases from J, the gap between germline ends came to 10 bases. The germline V gene has CDR1 MNHEY and CDR2 SVGAGI. This CDR3 has 13 residues. The CDR3 region is CASMRQINSPLHF. CDR3 in DNA: TGTGCCAGCATGCGACAGATTAATTCACCCCTCCACTTT.

The V and J genes are TRBV18 and TRBJ2-3; the D gene is possibly TRBD1 (6 bases). V was cut by 4 bases and J by 9 bases, with 17 bases left in between. The CDR3 spans 14 residues. The germline V gene has CDR1 KGHSH and CDR2 LQKENI. The CDR3 DNA sequence: TGTGCCAGCTCACGGGGACAAGTGGGGGAGACGCAGTATTTT. Translating it yields CASSRGQVGETQYF.

This clone was picked up one time. The rearrangement links TRBV19 to TRBJ2-7; possibly TRBD1 for D (6 bases). The V end was cut by 6 bases, the J end by 6 bases, with 27 bases between. The CDR3 runs to 17 residues. Per germline, CDR1 LNHDA and CDR2 SQIVND (reference sequence). The CDR3 reads CASRRTTQGPASTEQYF. In DNA form, the CDR3 reads TGTGCCAGTAGGCGTACTACACAGGGTCCGGCATCTACCGAGCAGTACTTC. The whole variable domain, filled in from reference TRBV19 and TRBJ2-7, reads DGGITQSPKYLFRKEGQNVTLSCEQNLNHDAMYWYRQDPGQGLRLIYYSQIVNDFQKGDIAEGYSVSREKKESFPLTVTSAQKNPTAFYLCASRRTTQGPASTEQYFGPGTRLTVT.

This chain connects TRBV24-1 to TRBJ2-3; TRBD2 matches at 8 bases. Germline trimming cut 7 bases from V and 0 bases from J; bases unmatched to any gene: 11. This CDR3 contains 17 residues. The germline CDR1 and CDR2 sequences are KGHDR and SFDVKD. The CDR3, as DNA: TGTGCCACCAGCCCCCGTATTAGCGGGATTAGCACAGATACGCAGTATTTT. Amino acid sequence: CATSPRISGISTDTQYF.

The V gene is TRBV5-1, the J gene TRBJ1-6; maybe TRBD1 (5 bases). From germline, CDR1 is SGHRS and CDR2 YFSETQ. The CDR3 contains 14 residues. V shed 3 bases and J shed 6 bases, with 10 bases lying between them. In DNA form, the CDR3 reads TGCGCCAGCAGCTCGACAGCCTCTAATTCACCCCTCCACTTT. This sequence encodes CASSSTASNSPLHF.

The chain has TRBV18 and TRBJ1-1; tentative D call: TRBD1 (6 bases). The CDR3 has 15 amino acids. The V gene's germline CDR1 is KGHSH and CDR2 LQKENI. V was trimmed by 3 bases and J by 0 bases, leaving 11 bases between them. CDR3 in DNA: TGTGCCAGCTCACCCGCTCAGGGGATGAACACTGAAGCTTTCTTT. This gives the protein CASSPAQGMNTEAFF.

This chain uses TRBV7-9 with TRBJ2-7; D may be TRBD2 (5 bases). V lost 6 bases and J 6 bases, leaving 18 bases between the germline ends. CDR1 and CDR2 (germline): SEHNR, FQNEAQ (reference sequence). The CDR3 has 14 amino acids. The CDR3 spells CASRRSTSEGEQYF. CDR3 in DNA: TGTGCCAGCAGAAGATCCACCTCCGAGGGCGAGCAGTACTTC.

The chain couples TRBV2 to TRBJ1-3, with D hard to call. V was trimmed by 2 bases and J by 4 bases, leaving 9 bases between them. From germline, CDR1 is SNHLY and CDR2 FYNNEI. The CDR3 is 14 residues long. Here the CDR3 DNA reads TGTGCCAGCAGTGAACAACTCATCGGAAACACCATATATTTT. The encoded protein is CASSEQLIGNTIYF.

V and J are TRBV5-1 and TRBJ2-3; D is undetermined. Germline assignment: CDR1 SGHRS and CDR2 YFSETQ. Trimming took 3 bases from V and 1 from J, leaving 9 bases between them. This CDR3 has 14 residues. In DNA form, the CDR3 reads TGCGCCAGCAGCTCGGTTCGGGGCACAGATACGCAGTATTTT. Translating gives CASSSVRGTDTQYF.

The chain joins TRBV7-2 to TRBJ1-1; 9 bases match TRBD1. CDR3 length: 16 residues. CDR1 is SGHTA and CDR2 is FQGNSA in the germline V gene. V trimming: 4 bases; J trimming: 1 base; junction bases outside the gene matches: 7. The CDR3 is CASSSRTGASNTEAFF. Written as DNA, the CDR3 is TGTGCCAGCAGCTCCCGGACAGGGGCTTCGAACACTGAAGCTTTCTTT.

For the CDR3, the DNA is TGTGCCAGCAGTTACTCCCGGACAGGGGAAGCTTTCTTT. Its protein product is CASSYSRTGEAFF. The chain uses TRBV6-5 and TRBJ1-1; 8 bases agree with TRBD1. V dropped 0 bases and J dropped 8; count of bases not matched to a gene: 2. CDR1 and CDR2 from the germline V gene are MNHEY and SVGAGI. The CDR3 spans 13 residues.

In the case of this clone: The same CDR3 arises from other DNA sequences in this sample as well. V and J are TRBV9 and TRBJ1-3; D call uncertain. Trimming cost V 0 bases and J 0 bases, with 7 bases left between them. Germline assignment: CDR1 SGDLS and CDR2 YYNGEE. The CDR3 totals 15 residues. The CDR3 DNA follows: TGTGCCAGCAGCGTAGGAGGGAGCTCTGGAAACACCATATATTTT. Protein: CASSVGGSSGNTIYF.

Only a few counts were recorded for this clone. The J gene is TRBJ2-2, the V gene TRBV6-5, with D tentatively TRBD1 (6 bases). Trimming removed 2 bases at V and 6 bases at J, with 7 bases between. This CDR3 comprises 13 residues. Germline V gene sequence: CDR1 MNHEY, CDR2 SVGAGI. The CDR3 here is CASSYEGAGELFF. In DNA form, the CDR3 reads TGTGCCAGCAGTTACGAGGGGGCCGGGGAGCTGTTTTTT.

With regard to this clone: A read error may account for a junction end that differs from germline. The chain is built from TRBV7-7 and TRBJ2-3; 10 bases map to TRBD2. Germline V lookup: CDR1 SSHAT, CDR2 FNYEAQ (reference sequence). The CDR3 is 14 amino acids. CDR3 residues: CASSLAGVSDTQYF. CDR3 nucleotide sequence: TGTGCTAGCAGCCTAGCGGGAGTTTCAGATACGCAGTATTTT. The full variable domain, completed using reference TRBV7-7 and TRBJ2-3, is GAGVSQSPRYKVTKRGQDVTLRCDPISSHATLYWYQQALGQGPEFLTYFNYEAQPDKSGLPSDRFSAERPEGSISTLTIQRTEQRDSAMYRCASSLAGVSDTQYFGPGTRLTVL.

This clone was detected once. V is TRBV5-1 and J is TRBJ1-2; 8 positions agree with TRBD1. Per germline, CDR1 SGHRS and CDR2 YFSETQ. V shed 2 bases and J 6 bases; nucleotides not matched to a gene: 9. This CDR3 comprises 15 residues. The CDR3 DNA follows: TGCGCCAGCAGCTTCGGACAGGGACACAGGGATGGCTACACCTTC. Translation gives CASSFGQGHRDGYTF.

The gene calls are TRBV5-4 and TRBJ1-6, with TRBD1 as a possible D gene (5 bases). Germline V gene sequence: CDR1 SGHNT, CDR2 YYREEE (reference sequence). CDR3 length: 17 amino acids. V lost 3 bases, J lost 7 bases, and 20 bases lay in between. The CDR3 loop is CASSSELGRVTNSPLHF. The DNA for the CDR3 is TGTGCCAGCAGCTCGGAATTGGGCAGGGTGACGAATTCACCCCTCCACTTT.

The genes are TRBV7-2 and TRBJ2-7; possibly TRBD2 for D (5 bases). The germline V gene has CDR1 SGHTA and CDR2 FQGNSA. This CDR3 is built from 14 residues. V lost 4 bases and J lost 3, with 13 bases in between. Written as DNA, the CDR3 is TGTGCCAGCAGCTCTCCGGAGGCCCACTACGAGCAGTACTTC. It specifies CASSSPEAHYEQYF.

The gene calls are TRBV24-1 and TRBJ1-1; 10 bases fit TRBD1. This CDR3 has 15 residues. V shed 9 bases, J shed 5 bases, and the junction held 11 bases outside the gene matches. Germline lookup yields CDR1 KGHDR and CDR2 SFDVKD. The CDR3 loop reads CATHTRDRGITEAFF. In nucleotides, the CDR3 is TGTGCCACCCACACTCGGGACAGGGGTATAACTGAAGCTTTCTTT.

This chain links TRBV12-5 with TRBJ2-7; TRBD1 is a possible D gene (6 bases). This CDR3 has 14 residues. Germline CDR1 and CDR2: LGHNT and FRNRAP. V was clipped by 2 bases and J by 2 bases, with 10 bases between them. This CDR3 is CASGLSGHPYEQYF. DNA of the CDR3: TGTGCTAGTGGTTTGTCGGGACATCCCTACGAGCAGTACTTC.

CDR3 DNA: TGCGCCAGCACTTCCGGGGGTGCGGGAGGCGAGCAGTACTTC. This encodes CASTSGGAGGEQYF. The chain carries TRBV5-1 and TRBJ2-7; 8 nucleotides align to TRBD2. The V gene's germline CDR1 is SGHRS and CDR2 YFSETQ. V gave up 6 bases and J gave up 6 bases; unmatched junction bases: 11. The CDR3 runs 14 residues. Drawing the rest from reference TRBV5-1 and TRBJ2-7, the complete variable domain is KAGVTQTPRYLIKTRGQQVTLSCSPISGHRSVSWYQQTPGQGLQFLFEYFSETQRNKGNFPGRFSGRQFSNSRSEMNVSTLELGDSALYLCASTSGGAGGEQYFGPGTRLTVT.

The chain recombines TRBV7-2 with TRBJ1-1, with D tentatively TRBD1 (6 bases). Germline CDR1 reads SGHTA; CDR2 reads FQGNSA. Trimming pared 4 bases from V and 3 bases from J, leaving 15 bases between. The CDR3 has 15 residues. The chain's CDR3 is CASSSSRGRDTEAFF. In DNA form, the CDR3 reads TGTGCCAGCAGCTCGAGCAGGGGTAGGGACACTGAAGCTTTCTTT.

The chain joins TRBV5-5 to TRBJ2-3; 10 bases agree with TRBD1. CDR1 is SGHKS, CDR2 YYEKEE, per germline (reference sequence). V was clipped by 4 bases and J by 0 bases; unmatched bases: 11. CDR3 length: 18 residues. The CDR3 here is CASSPGTGASLSTDTQYF. CDR3 nucleotide sequence: TGTGCCAGCAGCCCCGGGACAGGGGCTTCTTTGAGCACAGATACGCAGTATTTT.

V gene TRBV19 combines with J gene TRBJ2-1, with TRBD2 identical over 14 bases. V shed 6 bases and J 3 bases; nucleotides not matched to a gene: 7. Per germline, CDR1 LNHDA and CDR2 SQIVND (reference sequence). This CDR3 is 17 amino acids long. In DNA form, the CDR3 reads TGTGCCAGTAGACCTGGACTAGCGGGAGGAATCTACAATGAGCAGTTCTTC. Amino acid sequence: CASRPGLAGGIYNEQFF.

Notes on this clone: The sample holds other DNA sequences that translate to the same CDR3. The rearrangement uses TRBV5-1 and TRBJ1-4; 7 bases line up with TRBD1. Unmatched junction bases numbered 4, after V lost 0 bases and J lost 8 bases. The CDR3 covers 14 residues. The germline gives CDR1 SGHRS, CDR2 YFSETQ. CDR3 nucleotide sequence: TGCGCCAGCAGCTTGGGACAGGGAGGAGAAAAACTGTTTTTT. It yields the protein CASSLGQGGEKLFF.

This chain uses TRBV24-1 with TRBJ2-5; 10 positions match TRBD1. This CDR3 comprises 16 residues. CDR1 and CDR2 (germline): KGHDR, SFDVKD. V shed 4 bases, J shed 0 bases, and the junction held 4 bases outside the gene matches. In DNA, the CDR3 is TGTGCCACCAGTGACCGGGACAGGGGAAACCAAGAGACCCAGTACTTC. This codes for CATSDRDRGNQETQYF.

This clone was seen more than once but under ten times. The V and J genes are TRBV7-2 and TRBJ1-6; D unclear. CDR1 and CDR2 (germline): SGHTA, FQGNSA. CDR3 size: 15 residues. Trimming pared 3 bases from V and 4 bases from J, leaving 10 bases between. The CDR3 protein is CASSFGRNYNSPLHF. The CDR3, as DNA: TGTGCCAGCAGCTTTGGTAGAAATTATAATTCACCCCTCCACTTT.